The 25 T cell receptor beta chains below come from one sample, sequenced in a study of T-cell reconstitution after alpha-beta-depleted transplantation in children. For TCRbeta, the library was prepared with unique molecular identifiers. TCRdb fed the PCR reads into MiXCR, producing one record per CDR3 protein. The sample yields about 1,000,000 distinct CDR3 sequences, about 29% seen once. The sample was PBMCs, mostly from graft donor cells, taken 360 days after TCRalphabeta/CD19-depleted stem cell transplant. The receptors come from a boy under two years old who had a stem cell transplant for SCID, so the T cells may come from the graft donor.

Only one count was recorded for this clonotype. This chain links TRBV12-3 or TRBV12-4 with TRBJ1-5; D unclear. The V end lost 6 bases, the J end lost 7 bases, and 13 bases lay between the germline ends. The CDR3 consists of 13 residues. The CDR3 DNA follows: TGTGCCAGCAGCTCGGTAATCTACCAGCCCCAGCATTTT. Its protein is CASSSVIYQPQHF.

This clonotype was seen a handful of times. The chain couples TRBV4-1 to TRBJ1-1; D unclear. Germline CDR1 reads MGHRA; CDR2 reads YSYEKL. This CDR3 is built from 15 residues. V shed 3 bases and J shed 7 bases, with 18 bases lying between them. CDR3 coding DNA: TGCGCCAGCAGCCACGCGCAGCCGTCGGTGGGTGAAGCTTTCTTT. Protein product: CASSHAQPSVGEAFF.

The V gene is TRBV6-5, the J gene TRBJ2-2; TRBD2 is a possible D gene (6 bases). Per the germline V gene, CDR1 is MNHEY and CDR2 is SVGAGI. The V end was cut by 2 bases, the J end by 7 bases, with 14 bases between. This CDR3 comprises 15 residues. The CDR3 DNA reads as TGTGCCAGCAGTTACCTTAGCGGAGGGAACGGGGAGCTGTTTTTT. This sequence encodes CASSYLSGGNGELFF.

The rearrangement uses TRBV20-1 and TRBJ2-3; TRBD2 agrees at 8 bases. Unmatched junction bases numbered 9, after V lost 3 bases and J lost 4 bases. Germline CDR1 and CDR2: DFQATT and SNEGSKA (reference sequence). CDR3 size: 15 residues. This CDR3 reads CSASLPGGQADTQYF. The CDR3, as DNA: TGCAGTGCTAGTCTACCGGGGGGGCAGGCAGATACGCAGTATTTT.

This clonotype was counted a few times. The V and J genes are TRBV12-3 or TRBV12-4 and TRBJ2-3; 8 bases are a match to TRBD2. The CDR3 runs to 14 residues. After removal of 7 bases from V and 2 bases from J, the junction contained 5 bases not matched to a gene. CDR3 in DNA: TGTGCCAGCACCGATAGCGGGGTCACAGATACGCAGTATTTT. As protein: CASTDSGVTDTQYF.

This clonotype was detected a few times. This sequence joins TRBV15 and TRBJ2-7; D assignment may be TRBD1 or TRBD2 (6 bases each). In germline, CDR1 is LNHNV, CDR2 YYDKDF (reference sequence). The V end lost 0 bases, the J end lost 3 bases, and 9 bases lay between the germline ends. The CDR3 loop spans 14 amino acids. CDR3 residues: CATSREGGNYEQYF. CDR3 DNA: TGTGCCACCAGCAGAGAAGGGGGGAACTACGAGCAGTACTTC.

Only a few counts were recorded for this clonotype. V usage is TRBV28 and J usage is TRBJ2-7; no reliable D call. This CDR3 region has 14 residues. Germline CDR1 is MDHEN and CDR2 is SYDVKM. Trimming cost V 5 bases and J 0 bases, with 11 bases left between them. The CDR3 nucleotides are TGTGCCAGCAGTCGACCAACCGGCTCCTACGAGCAGTACTTC. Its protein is CASSRPTGSYEQYF.

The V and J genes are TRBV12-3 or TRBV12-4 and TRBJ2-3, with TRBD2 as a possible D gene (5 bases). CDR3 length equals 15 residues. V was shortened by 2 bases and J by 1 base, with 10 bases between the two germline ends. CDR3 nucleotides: TGTGCCAGCAGTTTACTATGGGGAGGCACAGATACGCAGTATTTT. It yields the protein CASSLLWGGTDTQYF.

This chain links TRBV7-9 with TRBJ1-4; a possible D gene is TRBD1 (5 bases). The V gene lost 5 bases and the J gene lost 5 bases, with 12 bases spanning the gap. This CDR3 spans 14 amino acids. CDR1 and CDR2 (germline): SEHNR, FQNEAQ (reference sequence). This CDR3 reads CASSLDRYNEKLFF. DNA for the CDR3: TGTGCCAGCAGCCTCGACAGATACAATGAAAAACTGTTTTTT.

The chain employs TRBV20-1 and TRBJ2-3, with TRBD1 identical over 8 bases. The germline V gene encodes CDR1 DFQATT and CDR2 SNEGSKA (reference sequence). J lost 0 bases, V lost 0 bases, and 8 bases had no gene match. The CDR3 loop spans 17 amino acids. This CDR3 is CSARDPDRGLSTDTQYF. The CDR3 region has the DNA TGCAGTGCTAGAGACCCCGACAGGGGTCTAAGCACAGATACGCAGTATTTT.

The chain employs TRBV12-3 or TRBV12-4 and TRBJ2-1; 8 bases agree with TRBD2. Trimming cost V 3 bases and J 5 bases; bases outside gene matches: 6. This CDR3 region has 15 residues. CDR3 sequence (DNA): TGTGCCAGCAGTTTTCCCGGGGGGGAGAACAATGAGCAGTTCTTC. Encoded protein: CASSFPGGENNEQFF.

The CDR3 protein is CASRHGQRATNEKLFF. CDR3 sequence (DNA): TGCGCCAGCAGACATGGACAGAGAGCAACTAATGAAAAACTGTTTTTT. The rearrangement uses TRBV4-1 and TRBJ1-4, with D possibly being TRBD1 (6 bases). Germline V lookup: CDR1 MGHRA, CDR2 YSYEKL. V dropped 6 bases and J dropped 0 bases, with 14 bases sitting between them. CDR3 length: 16 residues.

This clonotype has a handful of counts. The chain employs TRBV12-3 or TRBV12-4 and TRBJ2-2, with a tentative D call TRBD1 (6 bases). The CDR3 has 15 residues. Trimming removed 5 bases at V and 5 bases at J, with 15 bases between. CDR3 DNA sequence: TGTGCCAGCAGTGGTTATGGGGGCCTAACCGGGGAGCTGTTTTTT. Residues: CASSGYGGLTGELFF.

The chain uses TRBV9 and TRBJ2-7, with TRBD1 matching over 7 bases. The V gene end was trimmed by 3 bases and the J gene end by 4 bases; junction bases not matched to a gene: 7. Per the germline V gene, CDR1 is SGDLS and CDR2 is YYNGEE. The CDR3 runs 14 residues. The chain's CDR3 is CASSARTGTYEQYF. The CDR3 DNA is TGTGCCAGCAGCGCCCGGACAGGTACTTACGAGCAGTACTTC.

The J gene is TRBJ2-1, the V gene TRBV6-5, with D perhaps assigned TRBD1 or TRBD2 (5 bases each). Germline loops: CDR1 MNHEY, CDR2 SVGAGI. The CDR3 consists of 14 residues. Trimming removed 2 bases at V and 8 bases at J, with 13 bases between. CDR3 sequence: CASSYLIRGDEQFF. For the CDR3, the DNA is TGTGCCAGCAGTTACCTAATTCGAGGGGATGAGCAGTTCTTC.

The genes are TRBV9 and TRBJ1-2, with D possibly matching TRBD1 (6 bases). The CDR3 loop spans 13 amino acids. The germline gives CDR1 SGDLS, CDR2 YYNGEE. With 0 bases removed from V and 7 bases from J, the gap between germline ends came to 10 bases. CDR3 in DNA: TGTGCCAGCAGCGTAGGGGACACGGGTGGCTACACCTTC. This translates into CASSVGDTGGYTF.

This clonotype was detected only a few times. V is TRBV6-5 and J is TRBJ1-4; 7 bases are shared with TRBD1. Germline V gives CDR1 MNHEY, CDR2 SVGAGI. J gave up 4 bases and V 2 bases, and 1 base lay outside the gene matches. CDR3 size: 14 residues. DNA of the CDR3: TGTGCCAGCAGTTACGGACAGGTTAATGAAAAACTGTTTTTT. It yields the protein CASSYGQVNEKLFF.

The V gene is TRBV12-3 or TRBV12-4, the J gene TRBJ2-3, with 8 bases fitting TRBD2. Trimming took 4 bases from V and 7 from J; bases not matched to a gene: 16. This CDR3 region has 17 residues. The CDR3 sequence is CASSWTRRGAHPYTQYF. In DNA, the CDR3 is TGTGCCAGCAGTTGGACGCGGCGGGGGGCGCATCCATATACGCAGTATTTT.

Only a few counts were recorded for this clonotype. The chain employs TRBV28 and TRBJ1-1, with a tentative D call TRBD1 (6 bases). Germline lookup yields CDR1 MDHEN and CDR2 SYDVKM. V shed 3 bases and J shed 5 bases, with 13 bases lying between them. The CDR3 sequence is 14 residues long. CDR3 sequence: CASSFRGGRTEAFF. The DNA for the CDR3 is TGTGCCAGCAGTTTCAGAGGGGGACGGACTGAAGCTTTCTTT.

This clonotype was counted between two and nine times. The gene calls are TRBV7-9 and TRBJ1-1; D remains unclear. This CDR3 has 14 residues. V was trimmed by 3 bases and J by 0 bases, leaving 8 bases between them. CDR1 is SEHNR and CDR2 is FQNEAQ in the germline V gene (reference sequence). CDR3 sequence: CASSFNTVNTEAFF. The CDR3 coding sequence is TGTGCCAGCAGCTTCAATACGGTGAACACTGAAGCTTTCTTT.

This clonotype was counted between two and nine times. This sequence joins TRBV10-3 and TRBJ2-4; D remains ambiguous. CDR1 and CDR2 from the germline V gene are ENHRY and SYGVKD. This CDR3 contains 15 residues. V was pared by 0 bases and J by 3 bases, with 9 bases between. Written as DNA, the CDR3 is TGTGCCATCAGTGAGTCGATTGGCAGCAAAAACATTCAGTACTTC. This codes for CAISESIGSKNIQYF.

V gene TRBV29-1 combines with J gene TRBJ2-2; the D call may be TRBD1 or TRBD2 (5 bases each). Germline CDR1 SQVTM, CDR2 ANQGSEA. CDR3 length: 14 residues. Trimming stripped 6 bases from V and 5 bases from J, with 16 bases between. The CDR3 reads CSVVGPRSTGELFF. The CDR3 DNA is TGCAGCGTCGTGGGACCGAGGTCTACCGGGGAGCTGTTTTTT.

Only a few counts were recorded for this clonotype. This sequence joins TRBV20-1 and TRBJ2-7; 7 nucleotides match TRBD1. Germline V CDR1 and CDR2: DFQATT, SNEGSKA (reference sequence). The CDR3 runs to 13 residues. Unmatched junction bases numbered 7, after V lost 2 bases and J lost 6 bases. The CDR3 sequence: CSARTAGGREQYF. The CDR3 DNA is TGCAGTGCTAGAACTGCAGGGGGTCGCGAGCAGTACTTC.

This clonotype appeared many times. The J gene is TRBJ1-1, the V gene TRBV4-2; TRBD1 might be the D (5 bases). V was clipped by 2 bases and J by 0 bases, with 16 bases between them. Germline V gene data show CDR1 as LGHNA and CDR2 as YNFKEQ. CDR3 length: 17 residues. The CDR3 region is CASSQRTKGLMNTEAFF. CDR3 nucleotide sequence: TGTGCCAGCAGCCAACGGACAAAAGGTCTCATGAACACTGAAGCTTTCTTT.

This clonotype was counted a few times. For the CDR3, the DNA is TGTGCCAGCAGCGCTGGGGGGGAGGGTTACAATGAGCAGTTCTTC. Amino acid sequence: CASSAGGEGYNEQFF. The chain links TRBV9 to TRBJ2-1; the match to TRBD2 covers 7 bases. V was clipped by 3 bases and J by 4 bases; unmatched bases: 7. Germline lookup yields CDR1 SGDLS and CDR2 YYNGEE. This CDR3 is 15 amino acids long.